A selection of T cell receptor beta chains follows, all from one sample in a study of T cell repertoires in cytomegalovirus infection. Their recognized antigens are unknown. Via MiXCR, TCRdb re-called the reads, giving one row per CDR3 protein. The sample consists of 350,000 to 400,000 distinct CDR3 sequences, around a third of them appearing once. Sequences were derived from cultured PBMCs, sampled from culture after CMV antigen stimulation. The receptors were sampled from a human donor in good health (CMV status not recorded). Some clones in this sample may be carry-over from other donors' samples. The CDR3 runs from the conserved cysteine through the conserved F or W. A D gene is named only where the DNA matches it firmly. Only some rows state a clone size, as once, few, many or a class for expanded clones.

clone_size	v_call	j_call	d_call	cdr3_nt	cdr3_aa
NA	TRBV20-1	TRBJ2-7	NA	TGCAGTGCTAGTACTGGTCAGGGGTCCTACGAGCAGTACTTC	CSASTGQGSYEQYF
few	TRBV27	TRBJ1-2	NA	TGTGCCAGCAGTTCCGGACAGATAGCTAACTATGGCTACACCTTC	CASSSGQIANYGYTF
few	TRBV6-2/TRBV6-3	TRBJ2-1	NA	TGTGCCAGCAGTTACTCGTCAGATGAGCAGTTCTTC	CASSYSSDEQFF
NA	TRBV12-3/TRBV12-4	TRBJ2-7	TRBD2	TGTGCCAGCAGTTGGGGGACTAGCGGTTACGAGCAGTACTTC	CASSWGTSGYEQYF
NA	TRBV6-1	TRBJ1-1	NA	TGTGCCAGCAGTTACCAGGGTCAGGCGAACACTGAAGCTTTCTTT	CASSYQGQANTEAFF
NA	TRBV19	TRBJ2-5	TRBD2	TGTGCCAGTAGTATTGGGTCAGCGGGAGTGGTGGAGACCCAGTACTTC	CASSIGSAGVVETQYF
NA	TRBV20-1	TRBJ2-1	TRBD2	TGCAGTGCTAAATCCCGAGGGACTAGCGGGAGGGTTTGGGGTGAGCAGTTCTTC	CSAKSRGTSGRVWGEQFF
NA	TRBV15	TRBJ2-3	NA	TGTGCCACCAGCTCCGCCACGGGACCGAGCACAGATACGCAGTATTTT	CATSSATGPSTDTQYF
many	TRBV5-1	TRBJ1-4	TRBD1	TGCGCCAGCAGCACAGCGACAGGGCAAGATGAAAAACTGTTTTTT	CASSTATGQDEKLFF
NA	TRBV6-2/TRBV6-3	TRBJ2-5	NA	TGTGCCGGACGACTGAGCGTCCAAGAGACCCAGTACTTC	CAGRLSVQETQYF